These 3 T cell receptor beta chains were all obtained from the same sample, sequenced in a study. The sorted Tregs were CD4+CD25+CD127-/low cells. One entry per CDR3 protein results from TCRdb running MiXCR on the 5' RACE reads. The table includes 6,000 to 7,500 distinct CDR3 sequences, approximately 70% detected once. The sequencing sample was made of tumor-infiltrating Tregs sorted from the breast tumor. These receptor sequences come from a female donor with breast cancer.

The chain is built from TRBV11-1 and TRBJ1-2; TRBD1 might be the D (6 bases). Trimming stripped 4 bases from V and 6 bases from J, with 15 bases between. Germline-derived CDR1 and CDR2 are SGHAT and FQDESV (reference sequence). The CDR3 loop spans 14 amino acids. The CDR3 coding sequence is TGTGCCAGCAGCTCACAGGGAGGAATTGATGGCTACACCTTC. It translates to CASSSQGGIDGYTF.

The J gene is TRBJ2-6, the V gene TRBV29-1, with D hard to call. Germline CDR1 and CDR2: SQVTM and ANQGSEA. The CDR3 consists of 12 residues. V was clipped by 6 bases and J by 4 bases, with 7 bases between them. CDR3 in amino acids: CSVDSGANVLTF. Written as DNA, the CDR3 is TGCAGCGTCGATTCCGGGGCCAACGTCCTGACTTTC. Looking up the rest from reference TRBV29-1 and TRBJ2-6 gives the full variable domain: SAVISQKPSRDICQRGTSLTIQCQVDSQVTMMFWYRQQPGQSLTLIATANQGSEATYESGFVIDKFPISRPNLTFSTLTVSNMSPEDSSIYLCSVDSGANVLTFGAGSRLTVL.

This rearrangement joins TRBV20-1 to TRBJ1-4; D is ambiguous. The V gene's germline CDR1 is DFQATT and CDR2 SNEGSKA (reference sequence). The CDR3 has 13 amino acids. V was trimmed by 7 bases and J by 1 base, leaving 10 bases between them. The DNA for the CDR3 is TGCAGTGTTCCGGTTGGAACTAATGAAAAACTGTTTTTT. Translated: CSVPVGTNEKLFF.